This T cell receptor (beta chain) was found in a study of blood T cell repertoires in COVID-19. The overall study: The origin of the acute and convalescent COVID-19 samples was the United States, Italy and Spain.

Measured with immunoSEQ multiplex PCR; TCRdb has only the in-frame clones, and not every one. The data show around 20,000 clones, about 87% seen once. The table lists this clone with a count of one. This CDR3 has 16 residues. The germline V and J ends were trimmed by 1 base and 3 bases, with 12 bases remaining between them. Germline V CDR1 and CDR2: LGHNA, YNFKEQ. The specimen was peripheral blood. This sequence originates from a human donor in a cohort sampled during active COVID-19. This chain uses TRBV4-2 with TRBJ2-2, with D maybe TRBD2 (5 bases). CDR3 DNA: TGTGCCAGCAGCCAAGTCACGGGAACGTACACCGGGGAGCTGTTTTTT. It specifies CASSQVTGTYTGELFF.